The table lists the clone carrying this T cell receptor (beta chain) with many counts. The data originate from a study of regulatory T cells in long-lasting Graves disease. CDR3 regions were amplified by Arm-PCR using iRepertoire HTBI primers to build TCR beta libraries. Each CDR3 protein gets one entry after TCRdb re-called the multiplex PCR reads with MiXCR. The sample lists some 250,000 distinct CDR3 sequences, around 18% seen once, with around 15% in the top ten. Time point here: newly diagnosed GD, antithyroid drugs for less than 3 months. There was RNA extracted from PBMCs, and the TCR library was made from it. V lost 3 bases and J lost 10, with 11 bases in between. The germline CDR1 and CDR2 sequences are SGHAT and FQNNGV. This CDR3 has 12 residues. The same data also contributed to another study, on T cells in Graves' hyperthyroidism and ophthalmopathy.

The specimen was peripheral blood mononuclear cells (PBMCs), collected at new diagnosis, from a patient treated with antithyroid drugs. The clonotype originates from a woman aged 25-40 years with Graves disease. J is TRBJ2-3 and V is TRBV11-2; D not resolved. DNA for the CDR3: TGTGCCAGCAGCTTCCCGGGCACTGCGCAGTATTTT. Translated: CASSFPGTAQYF.